This T cell receptor (beta chain) was found in a study of human T cells and chemical hapten exposure (TCRdb year 2021). For the study in its entirety: For sensitization, 2% DPC in acetone was applied to a roughly 2 cm by roughly 2 cm area of upper inner arm skin. Libraries were pooled for sequencing, and variation in per-sample TCR yields was attributed mainly to small differences in library volumes within the pool. Twenty-nine alopecia patients provided blood for TCR sequencing at one to four time points (pre-sensitization, 2, 6 and 24 weeks). This study followed changes in the peripheral blood TCR repertoire in vivo during primary and secondary sensitization of alopecia patients to the hapten diphenylcyclopropenone (DPC). Patients additionally received weekly therapeutic DPC doses to the scalp throughout the roughly 25-week study period. The patient cohort, mostly female, included alopecia areata with under or over 50% scalp involvement, alopecia totalis and alopecia universalis. Patient blood was sampled pre-sensitization (week 0) and at 2, 6 and about 24 weeks after DPC sensitization. Patch testing was performed on the upper back with Finn chambers containing 0.01% DPC, and the patch tests were scored after 6 days according to International Contact Dermatitis Research Group standards.

General study outcomes and caveats: DPC sensitization did not change how many TCRs were above 1 in 1000 frequency, and no evidence was found of alterations in global repertoire structure. The number of PT1 expanded TCRs positively correlated with patch test score, significant at thresholds 8, 16 and 32 but not 4. Expanded TCRs formed significantly more large CDR3 similarity clusters than pre-sensitization or healthy control sets, consistent with antigen-driven responses. After repeated subsampling, changes were observed in the strength of the expansion versus patch-test correlation and in the threshold at which the correlation became significant. All patients had alopecia, a presumed autoimmune disease, so their immune response might differ from that of healthy individuals.

What the time point label conveys for this sample: patch test 1, 2 weeks after DPC sensitization. Interpreted using the paper, the treatment or condition label stands for: therapeutic diphenylcyclopropenone sensitization with weekly scalp DPC. At every patch-test visit, the blood draw took place before the patch test was put on. Patients were eligible if aged 18 to 70, diagnosed with alopecia and judged suitable for DPC therapy, and pregnant patients were excluded. Total RNA was extracted from unfractionated whole blood that had been collected in Tempus Blood RNA tubes. The library came from RACE. These reads were obtained on a NextSeq 500. During library preparation, unique molecular identifiers were attached to individual cDNA molecules so that TCRs could be counted quantitatively and reproducibly. For every blood RNA sample, sequencing covered both the TCR alpha and TCR beta chains. The original methods were these. A median of roughly 99,000 TCRs per sample was observed, with a range of 23,224 to 690,600. V, J and CDR3 annotation of the TCR reads was carried out using the Decombinator software suite. For the PS versus PT1 abundance plots, all samples were subsampled to the same number of TCRs (28,000). TCRs were defined as expanded if absent before sensitization and observed at least eight times at the 2-week time point. TCRdb reworked the public reads: Q25 trimming with fastp, MiXCR clone assembly, productive beta chains retained. Under each unique CDR3 protein, matching rows form one entry showing the most common genes and DNA. The V and J calls here are based on TCRdb, not the publication. For this sample there are 180,000 or so distinct CDR3 sequences; about 15% appear just once. The ten largest clones capture 1.7% of the sample.

The CDR1 and CDR2 encoded by the germline V gene are SGHTA and FQGNSA. V and J are truncated by 2 bases and 4 bases respectively, leaving an intervening sequence of 9 bases. There are 14 amino acids in the CDR3, from cysteine to phenylalanine inclusive. Of the read, only the CDR3 DNA is kept; its 42 bases are in frame from base 1. This clonotype was picked up many times. Its antigen target is currently unknown. The record has no base qualities; no much larger clone is one base away. The material was whole blood, obtained in connection with sensitization to the hapten diphenylcyclopropenone (DPC). This receptor was obtained from a woman aged 30 to 39 with alopecia areata. Some clones in this sample may be carry-over from other donors' samples. Rearrangement joined TRBV7-2 to TRBJ2-1; no D segment can be confidently identified. Here is the DNA: TGTGCCAGCAGCTTACAAAGCGAATACAATGAGCAGTTCTTC. Translated, this gives CASSLQSEYNEQFF.